The clone carrying this T cell receptor (beta chain) occurred many times. The antigen is unknown. V lost 1 base and J lost 7; bases outside the gene matches: 6. This CDR3 is 14 amino acids long. In germline, CDR1 is SGHVS, CDR2 FQNEAQ. Isolation recovered at least 7 million PBMCs from every sample. These data belong to a study of blood T cells in healthy people across ages. Study observations and caveats: PBMCs were not sorted, which prevented a conclusive comparison of naive versus antigen-experienced cells. Getting older went along with TCR beta diversity per million T cells dropping roughly linearly.

A J-beta primer mix and a sample-barcoded 5' primer were used in a second PCR of roughly 7 to 12 cycles. TCRdb recomputed calls from the 5' RACE reads with MiXCR, one row per CDR3 protein. Of 600,000 or so distinct CDR3 sequences in the sample, approximately 30% were seen once. The rearrangement joins TRBV7-8 to TRBJ2-7; 8 bases match TRBD1. Sequencing was done on a sample of blood. This sequence originates from a woman older than 75 in good health. The CDR3 coding sequence is TGTGCCAGCAGCTTAGGGACAGGGAGTAGAGAGCAGTACTTC. Its protein product is CASSLGTGSREQYF.